The entry below gives a single T cell receptor beta chain sequence along with its context. Its antigen is undetermined. The data derive from a study of blood T cells in healthy people across ages. Through a sample-barcoded 5' primer and a J-beta primer mix, a second PCR was run for roughly 6 to 12 cycles. Samples each returned at least 3 million CDR3-containing paired-end reads. TCRdb processed the 5' RACE reads anew with MiXCR; each CDR3 protein has one entry. The table has 700,000 to 900,000 distinct CDR3 sequences, about 48% seen once. V shed 4 bases and J shed 7 bases, with 20 bases lying between them. The CDR3 consists of 14 residues. The germline CDR1 and CDR2 sequences are SQVTM and ANQGSEA. General study points: Whereas aged donors had fewer naive CD4+ cells, long-lived donors had more of them and higher diversity.

Extracted total RNA amounted to at least 6 micrograms for each sample. The sequencing sample was made of blood. The sequence came from an elderly man in good health. The rearrangement joins TRBV29-1 to TRBJ2-7; tentative D call: TRBD2 (6 bases). DNA of the CDR3: TGCAGCGTTGCCCGGGGCGGAGGGAACAATGAGCAGTACTTC. Protein: CSVARGGGNNEQYF.